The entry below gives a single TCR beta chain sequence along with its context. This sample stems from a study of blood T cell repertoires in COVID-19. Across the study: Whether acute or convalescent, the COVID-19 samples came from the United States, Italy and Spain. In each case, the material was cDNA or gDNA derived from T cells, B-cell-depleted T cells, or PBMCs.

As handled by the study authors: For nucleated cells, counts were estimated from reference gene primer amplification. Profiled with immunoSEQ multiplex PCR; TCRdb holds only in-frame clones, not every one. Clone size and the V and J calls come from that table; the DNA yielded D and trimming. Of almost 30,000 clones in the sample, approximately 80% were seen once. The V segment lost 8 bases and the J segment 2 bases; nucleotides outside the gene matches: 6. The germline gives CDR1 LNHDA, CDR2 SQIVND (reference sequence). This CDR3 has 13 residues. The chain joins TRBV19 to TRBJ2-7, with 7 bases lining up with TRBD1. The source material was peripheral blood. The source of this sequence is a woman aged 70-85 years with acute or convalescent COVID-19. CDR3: CASDPGTAYEQYF. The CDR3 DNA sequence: TGTGCCAGTGACCCCGGGACAGCCTACGAGCAGTACTTC.